Shown below are 13 T cell receptor beta chains from a single sample sequenced in a study of OX40 agonist ivuxolimab in advanced cancers. Produced via immunoSEQ multiplex PCR; TCRdb's table is partial and in-frame only. The sample includes roughly 30,000 clones, around 85% of them seen just once. Here the sequenced sample was CD4+ or CD8+ T cells sorted from blood, taken in a trial of the OX40 agonist ivuxolimab. These TCRs come from an adult with an advanced solid tumor such as melanoma, head and neck, liver or kidney cancer.

This chain links TRBV4-2 with TRBJ2-1; 11 bases map to TRBD2. Looked up from germline, CDR1 is LGHNA and CDR2 is YNFKEQ. Trimming at V came to 0 bases and at J to 4 bases, leaving 5 bases not matched to a gene. CDR3 length: 17 amino acids. In DNA, the CDR3 is TGTGCCAGCAGCCAAGAGGGACTAGCGGCCTTTTACAATGAGCAGTTCTTC. Protein product: CASSQEGLAAFYNEQFF.

The chain recombines TRBV21-1 with TRBJ2-5; no DNA check was done on the table's D call, TRBD1. TRBV21-1 is described as a pseudogene. The CDR3 loop spans 17 amino acids. The CDR3 is CASSKKFRDRAGETQYF. The CDR3, as DNA: TGTGCCAGCAGCAAAAAATTTAGGGACAGGGCCGGAGAGACCCAGTACTTC.

The rearrangement links TRBV18 to TRBJ2-7, with 9 bases identical to TRBD1. The CDR3 totals 14 residues. The ends lost 6 bases at V and 2 bases at J; junction bases unmatched: 5. CDR1 and CDR2 (germline): KGHSH, LQKENI. For the CDR3, the DNA is TGTGCCAGCTCCTGGGACAGGGAGGCCTACGAGCAGTACTTC. Its protein product is CASSWDREAYEQYF.

The count of this clone is one. CDR3 amino acids: CASSFLGAYTGELFF. CDR3 coding DNA: TGTGCCAGCAGTTTCCTAGGGGCCTACACCGGGGAGCTGTTTTTT. J is TRBJ2-2 and V is TRBV27, with D tentatively TRBD1 (5 bases). The CDR3 runs 15 residues. Trimming took 3 bases from V and 3 from J, leaving 11 bases between them. Germline assignment: CDR1 MNHEY and CDR2 SMNVEV (reference sequence).

This clone showed up just once. This chain joins TRBV21-1 and TRBJ1-4; the DNA was not used to check the table's D call, TRBD1. TRBV21-1 corresponds to a pseudogene. The CDR3 has 16 residues. The CDR3 sequence: CASSKTGGWANEKLFF. The CDR3 nucleotides are TGTGCCAGCAGCAAGACAGGGGGCTGGGCTAATGAAAAACTGTTTTTT.

This clone is classed as medium-sized. This chain connects TRBV19 to TRBJ1-1, with 7 bases fitting TRBD1. There are 15 residues in the CDR3. After removal of 2 bases from V and 0 bases from J, the junction contained 3 bases not matched to a gene. Germline V lookup: CDR1 LNHDA, CDR2 SQIVND (reference sequence). DNA for the CDR3: TGTGCCAGTAGTATAACAGGGGCGATGAACACTGAAGCTTTCTTT. Translation: CASSITGAMNTEAFF.

The chain combines TRBV7-9 with TRBJ1-1; the D gene is possibly TRBD1 (5 bases). Germline V lookup: CDR1 SEHNR, CDR2 FQNEAQ (reference sequence). This CDR3 contains 16 residues. The ends were cut back, 6 bases at V and 1 base at J, with 18 bases in the middle. In DNA, the CDR3 is TGTGCCAGCAGGCCCCCGGGGGGTCTTTGGAACACTGAAGCTTTCTTT. Amino acids: CASRPPGGLWNTEAFF.

V gene TRBV4-2 combines with J gene TRBJ2-7, with TRBD2 identical over 16 bases. Looked up from germline, CDR1 is LGHNA and CDR2 is YNFKEQ. The CDR3 consists of 16 residues. The V gene end was trimmed by 5 bases and the J gene end by 3 bases; junction bases not matched to a gene: 4. The CDR3 reads CASSKGLAGGLYEQYF. For the CDR3, the DNA is TGTGCCAGCAGCAAGGGACTAGCGGGGGGGCTCTACGAGCAGTACTTC.

The rearrangement uses TRBV6-5 and TRBJ1-6; D not resolved. The length of the CDR3 is 15 residues. Trimming removed 4 bases from V and 2 bases from J, with 9 bases in between. CDR1 and CDR2 (germline): MNHEY, SVGAGI. CDR3 DNA: TGTGCCAGCAGTTTAACCCCGGCCTATAATTCACCCCTCCACTTT. Protein sequence: CASSLTPAYNSPLHF.

The rearrangement joins TRBV6-5 to TRBJ1-6; 7 bases line up with TRBD1. The CDR3 length is 15 residues. The V segment lost 6 bases and the J segment 7 bases; nucleotides outside the gene matches: 9. Germline loops: CDR1 MNHEY, CDR2 SVGAGI. DNA for the CDR3: TGTGCCAGCAGAGTCACCGGGACAGAGAATTCACCCCTCCACTTT. Residues: CASRVTGTENSPLHF.

The chain has TRBV9 and TRBJ2-7; 7 bases line up with TRBD2. This CDR3 spans 14 amino acids. Germline V gene data show CDR1 as SGDLS and CDR2 as YYNGEE. With V trimmed by 4 bases and J by 0 bases, 4 bases remained unmatched. CDR3 DNA: TGTGCCAGCAGCACCGGGGGGAGCTCCTACGAGCAGTACTTC. The encoded protein is CASSTGGSSYEQYF.

The chain links TRBV7-6 to TRBJ2-2, with TRBD2 identical over 10 bases. J gave up 1 base and V 5 bases, and 1 base lay outside the gene matches. CDR3 size: 15 residues. Per the germline V gene, CDR1 is SGHVS and CDR2 is FNYEAQ. The CDR3: CASSRLAGNTGELFF. CDR3 coding DNA: TGTGCCAGCAGCCGACTAGCGGGGAACACCGGGGAGCTGTTTTTT.

The rearrangement links TRBV27 to TRBJ2-3, with D hard to call. V lost 4 bases and J 5 bases, leaving 10 bases between the germline ends. CDR3 length: 13 amino acids. CDR1 is MNHEY and CDR2 is SMNVEV in the germline V gene (reference sequence). The CDR3 sequence: CASSYSPGDTQYF. The CDR3, as DNA: TGTGCCAGCAGTTACAGCCCCGGAGATACGCAGTATTTT.